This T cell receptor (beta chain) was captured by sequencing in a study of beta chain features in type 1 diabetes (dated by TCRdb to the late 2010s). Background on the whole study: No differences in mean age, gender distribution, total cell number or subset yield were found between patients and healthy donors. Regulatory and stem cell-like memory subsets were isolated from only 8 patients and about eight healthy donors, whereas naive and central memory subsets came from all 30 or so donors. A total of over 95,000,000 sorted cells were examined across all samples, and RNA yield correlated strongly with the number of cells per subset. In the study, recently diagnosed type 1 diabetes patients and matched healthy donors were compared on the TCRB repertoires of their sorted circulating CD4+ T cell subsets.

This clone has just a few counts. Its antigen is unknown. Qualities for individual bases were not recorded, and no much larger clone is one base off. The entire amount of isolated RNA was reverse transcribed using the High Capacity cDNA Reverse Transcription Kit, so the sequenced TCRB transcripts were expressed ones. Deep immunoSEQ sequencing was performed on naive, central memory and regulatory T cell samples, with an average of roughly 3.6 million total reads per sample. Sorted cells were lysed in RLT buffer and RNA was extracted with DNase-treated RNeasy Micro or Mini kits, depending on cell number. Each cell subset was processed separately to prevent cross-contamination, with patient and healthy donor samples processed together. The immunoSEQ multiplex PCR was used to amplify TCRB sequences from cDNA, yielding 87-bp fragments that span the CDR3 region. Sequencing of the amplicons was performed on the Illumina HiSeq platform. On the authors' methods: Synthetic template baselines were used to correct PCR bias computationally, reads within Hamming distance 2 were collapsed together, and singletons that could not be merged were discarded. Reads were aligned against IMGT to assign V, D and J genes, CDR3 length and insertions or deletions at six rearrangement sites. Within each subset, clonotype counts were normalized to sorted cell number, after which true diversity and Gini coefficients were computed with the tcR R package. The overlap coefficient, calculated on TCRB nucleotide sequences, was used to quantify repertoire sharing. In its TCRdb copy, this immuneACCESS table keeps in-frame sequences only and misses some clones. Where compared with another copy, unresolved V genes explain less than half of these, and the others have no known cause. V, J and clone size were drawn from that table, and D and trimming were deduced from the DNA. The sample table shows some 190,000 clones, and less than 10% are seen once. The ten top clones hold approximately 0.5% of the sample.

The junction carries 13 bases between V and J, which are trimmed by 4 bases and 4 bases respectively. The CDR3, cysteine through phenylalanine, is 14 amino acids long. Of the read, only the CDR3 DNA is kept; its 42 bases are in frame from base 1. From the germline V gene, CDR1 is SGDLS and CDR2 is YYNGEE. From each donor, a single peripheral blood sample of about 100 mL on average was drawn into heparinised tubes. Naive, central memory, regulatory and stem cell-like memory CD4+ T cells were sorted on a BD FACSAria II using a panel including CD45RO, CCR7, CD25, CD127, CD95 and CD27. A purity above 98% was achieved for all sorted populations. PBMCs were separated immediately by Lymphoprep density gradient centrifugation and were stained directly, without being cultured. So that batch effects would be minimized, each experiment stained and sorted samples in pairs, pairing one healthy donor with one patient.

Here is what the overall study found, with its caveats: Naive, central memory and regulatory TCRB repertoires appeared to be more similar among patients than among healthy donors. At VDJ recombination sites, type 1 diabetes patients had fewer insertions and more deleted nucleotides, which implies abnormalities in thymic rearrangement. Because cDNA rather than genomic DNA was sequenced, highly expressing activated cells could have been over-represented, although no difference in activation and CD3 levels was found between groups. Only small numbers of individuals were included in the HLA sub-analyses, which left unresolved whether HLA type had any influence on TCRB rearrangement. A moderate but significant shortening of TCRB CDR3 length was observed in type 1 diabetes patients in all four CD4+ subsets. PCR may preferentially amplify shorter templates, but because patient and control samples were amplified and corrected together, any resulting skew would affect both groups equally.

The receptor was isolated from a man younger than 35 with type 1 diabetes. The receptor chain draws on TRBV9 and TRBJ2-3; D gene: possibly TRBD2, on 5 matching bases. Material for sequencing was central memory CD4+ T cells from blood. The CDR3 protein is CASSPGISADTQYF. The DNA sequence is TGTGCCAGCAGCCCGGGGATCAGTGCAGATACGCAGTATTTT.